This T cell receptor (beta chain) was recovered during a study of blood T cell repertoires in COVID-19. The method was immunoSEQ multiplex PCR; TCRdb's version includes in-frame clones alone and lacks a portion of them. Here the sample spans roughly 350,000 clones, roughly 86% being singletons. The sample was peripheral blood. This receptor was taken from a woman aged 30 to 39 with COVID-19, enrolled during active disease.

Here the CDR3 reads CASSAGALGDEQFF. The CDR3 DNA sequence: TGTGCCAGCAGCGCAGGGGCCCTAGGGGATGAGCAGTTCTTC. The V gene is TRBV9, the J gene TRBJ2-1; tentative D call: TRBD1 (6 bases). CDR3 length: 14 residues. Per the germline V gene, CDR1 is SGDLS and CDR2 is YYNGEE. Trimming left V 3 bases short and J 8 bases short, with 15 bases between.